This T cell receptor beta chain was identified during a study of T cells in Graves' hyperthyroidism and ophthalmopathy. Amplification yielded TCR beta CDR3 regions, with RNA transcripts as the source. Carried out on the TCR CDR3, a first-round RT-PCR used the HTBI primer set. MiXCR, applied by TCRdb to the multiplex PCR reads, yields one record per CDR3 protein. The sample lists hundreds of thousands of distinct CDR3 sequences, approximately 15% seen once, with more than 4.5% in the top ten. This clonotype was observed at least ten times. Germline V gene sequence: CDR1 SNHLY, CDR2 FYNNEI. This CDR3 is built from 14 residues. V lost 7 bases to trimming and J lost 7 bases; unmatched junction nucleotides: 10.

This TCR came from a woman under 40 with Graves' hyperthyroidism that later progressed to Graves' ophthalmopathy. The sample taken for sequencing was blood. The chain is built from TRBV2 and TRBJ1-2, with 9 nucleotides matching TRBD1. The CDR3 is CASTLGQGGSGYTF. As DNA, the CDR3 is TGTGCCAGCACCCTGGGACAGGGTGGGTCTGGCTACACCTTC.